What follows are 8 T cell receptor beta chains derived from one specimen sequenced in a study of shared clonotypes between healthy human individuals. Clones were sequenced by immunoSEQ multiplex PCR, and TCRdb holds only the in-frame ones, with some missing. Here the sample spans about 1 million clones, about 75% being singletons. Material for sequencing was memory CD4+ T cells sorted from blood. As to subset: CD45RA-negative fraction. The receptors stem from a man between 18 and 29 years old in good health.

The chain uses TRBV10-1 and TRBJ2-3; 9 bases map to TRBD2. V shed 0 bases and J 2 bases; nucleotides not matched to a gene: 3. Germline-derived CDR1 and CDR2 are WNHNN and SYGVQD (reference sequence). The CDR3 has 16 residues. DNA of the CDR3: TGCGCCAGCAGTGAGTCTAGACTAGCGGACACAGATACGCAGTATTTT. Translating it yields CASSESRLADTDTQYF.

This clone occurred once. This chain connects TRBV11-3 to TRBJ2-1; D may be TRBD1 or TRBD2 (5 bases each). CDR1 is SGHNT and CDR2 is YENEEA in the germline V gene. The CDR3 has 15 amino acids. The V end lost 1 base, the J end lost 4 bases, and 11 bases lay between the germline ends. This CDR3 is CASSLGGTPYNEQFF. As DNA, the CDR3 is TGTGCCAGCAGCTTAGGTGGGACCCCTTACAATGAGCAGTTCTTC.

This chain joins TRBV2 and TRBJ2-5, with D perhaps TRBD1 (6 bases). The V end lost 6 bases, the J end lost 0 bases, and 11 bases lay between the germline ends. Germline lookup yields CDR1 SNHLY and CDR2 FYNNEI. The CDR3 is made up of 14 amino acids. CDR3 sequence reads: CASRSTGYQETQYF. The CDR3 DNA follows: TGTGCCAGCAGATCGACAGGCTACCAAGAGACCCAGTACTTC.

About this clone: Distinct nucleotide sequences in the sample also encode this CDR3. This chain connects TRBV18 to TRBJ2-6; no reliable D call. CDR3 length: 15 residues. Trimming left V 3 bases short and J 1 base short, with 7 bases between. CDR1 KGHSH and CDR2 LQKENI come from the germline V gene. CDR3: CASSPQGSGANVLTF. The CDR3 nucleotides read TGTGCCAGCTCACCTCAAGGGTCTGGGGCCAACGTCCTGACTTTC.

The chain is built from TRBV6-6 and TRBJ2-7, with D unclear. Germline V CDR1 and CDR2: MNHNY, SVGAGI (reference sequence). V was clipped by 0 bases and J by 2 bases, with 11 bases between them. This CDR3 spans 15 amino acids. This CDR3 reads CASSYSPALPYEQYF. The DNA for the CDR3 is TGTGCCAGCAGTTACTCACCAGCACTCCCCTACGAGCAGTACTTC.

V usage is TRBV5-1 and J usage is TRBJ1-1, with D tentatively TRBD1 (5 bases). The CDR3 is 15 residues long. Between the trimmed V and J ends, which lost 4 bases and 8 bases, there was a span of 21 bases. CDR1 and CDR2 (germline): SGHRS, YFSETQ. The CDR3 protein is CASSLSGTARREAFF. The CDR3 DNA reads TGCGCCAGCAGCCTATCTGGGACCGCAAGAAGAGAAGCTTTCTTT.

This rearrangement joins TRBV7-9 to TRBJ1-4; D call uncertain. Per the germline V gene, CDR1 is SEHNR and CDR2 is FQNEAQ (reference sequence). The CDR3 is 13 amino acids. V lost 2 bases to trimming and J lost 4 bases, with 5 bases between them. The CDR3 DNA follows: TGTGCCAGCAGCTTATCCATTAATGAAAAACTGTTTTTT. Translated: CASSLSINEKLFF.

Points on this clone: In the same sample, other DNA sequences code for this CDR3. CDR3 sequence reads: CASSLEGTAYEQYF. CDR3 nucleotides: TGCGCCAGCAGCTTGGAAGGGACAGCATACGAGCAGTACTTC. The chain is built from TRBV5-1 and TRBJ2-7; 7 bases are a match to TRBD1. This CDR3 has 14 amino acids. Germline CDR1 reads SGHRS; CDR2 reads YFSETQ. The J segment lost 4 bases and the V segment lost 0 bases, leaving 4 bases of the junction unmatched.